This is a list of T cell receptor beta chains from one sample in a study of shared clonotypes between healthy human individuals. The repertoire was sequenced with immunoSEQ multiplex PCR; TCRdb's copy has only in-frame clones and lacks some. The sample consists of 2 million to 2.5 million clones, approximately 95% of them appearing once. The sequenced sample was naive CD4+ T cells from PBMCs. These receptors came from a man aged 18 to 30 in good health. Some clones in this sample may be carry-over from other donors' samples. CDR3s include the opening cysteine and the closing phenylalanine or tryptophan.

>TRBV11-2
CASRDLSGRLGETQYF
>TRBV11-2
CASSRPDRRYGNTIYF
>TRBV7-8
CASSFDNSYNEQFF
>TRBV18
CASSPQRAQETQYF
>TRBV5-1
CASRFVGVGQETQYF
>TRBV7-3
CASSLSPGPGETQYF
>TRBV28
CASSQIRGRTDTQYF
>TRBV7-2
CASSLGQPSSSSYEQYF
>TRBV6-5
CASMPTYSGNTIYF
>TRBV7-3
CASSRGGGAFDNEQFF
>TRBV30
CAWSVQSDTQYF
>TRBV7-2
CASSLVRGSNEQFF
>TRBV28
CASSLQGGGYTEAFF
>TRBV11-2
CASSLVGTGVPQETQYF
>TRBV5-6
CASSLRGRVSEAFF
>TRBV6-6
CASRGGQTEAFF
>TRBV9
CASSPWGGGSLTDTQYF
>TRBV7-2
CASSLGGNTGYGYTF
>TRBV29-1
CSVVQSSGNTIYF
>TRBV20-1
CSANPGQLAFF
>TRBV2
CASSEVGQGFSEQYF